The source of this T cell receptor (beta chain) is a study of blood T cells in healthy people across ages. At the level of the study: Template switching recovered approximately one barcoded beta molecule for every two T cells. General study results and limits: Diversity of TCR beta per million T cells declined in a roughly linear way with age.

The authors extracted at least 5 micrograms of total RNA per sample. The CDR3 runs 12 residues. Germline V gene data show CDR1 as GTSNPN and CDR2 as SVGIG (reference sequence). Concerning this clonotype itself: Its antigen is still unknown.

The second PCR ran about 6 to 11 cycles with a sample-barcoded 5' primer and J-beta primers. Each cDNA molecule received a tag from a template-switch adaptor that had 12 random nucleotides. Via MiXCR, TCRdb re-called the 5' RACE reads, giving one row per CDR3 protein. The table has about 670,000 distinct CDR3 sequences, 40% to 45% seen once; the top ten hold about 30%. The V call is TRBV30, the J call TRBJ2-5; 7 bases line up with TRBD1. The end of the DNA aligns better with TRBJ2-7, so the J call may be wrong. Input material: blood. This clonotype was sampled from a man older than 75 in good health. CDR3: CAALTGYYEQYF. The CDR3 DNA follows: TGTGCTGCCCTGACAGGGTACTACGAGCAGTACTTC.